The next 5 T cell receptor beta chains were all read from a single sample in a study of CD8+ T cells in alopecia areata. Extraction of RNA preceded its reverse transcription into cDNA, which served as the sequencing template. The repertoire was sequenced with immunoSEQ multiplex PCR; TCRdb's copy has only in-frame clones and lacks some. The data hold about 270,000 clones, with 50% to 75% observed a single time. Treatment denoted: oral pan-JAK inhibitor, 5-10 mg twice daily. The input for sequencing was CD4+ T cells sorted from blood, taken around week 53, from a patient treated with tofacitinib. Every receptor here comes from a human donor with alopecia areata.

In its sample, this clone was seen a few times. The genes are TRBV7-9 and TRBJ2-3; D perhaps matches TRBD2 (7 bases). This CDR3 has 15 amino acids. The germline V and J ends were trimmed by 3 bases and 2 bases, with 12 bases remaining between them. Germline assignment: CDR1 SEHNR and CDR2 FQNEAQ (reference sequence). The CDR3 reads CASSFGGGATDTQYF. DNA for the CDR3: TGTGCCAGCAGCTTTGGCGGGGGCGCCACAGATACGCAGTATTTT.

This clone was counted only a few times. J is TRBJ1-5 and V is TRBV7-9, with no clear D. The CDR3 consists of 12 residues. Germline-derived CDR1 and CDR2 are SEHNR and FQNEAQ (reference sequence). Between the trimmed V and J ends, which lost 4 bases and 7 bases, there was a span of 8 bases. The CDR3 nucleotides are TGTGCCAGCAGCTCTCCCGGGCAGCCCCAGCATTTT. It is translated as CASSSPGQPQHF.

CDR3 nucleotides: TGTGCCAGCAGCGTTTCCGAGATCTATGGCTACACCTTC. Its protein is CASSVSEIYGYTF. The gene calls are TRBV9 and TRBJ1-2, with unresolved D. Germline assignment: CDR1 SGDLS and CDR2 YYNGEE. The CDR3 loop spans 13 amino acids. Trimming removed 2 bases from V and 4 bases from J, with 9 bases in between.

This clone was counted ten times or more. Within the sample, other DNA sequences also encode this same CDR3. The chain uses TRBV7-2 and TRBJ2-1; D unresolved. The CDR3 has 15 amino acids. Trimming took off 0 bases at V and 1 base at J, with 7 bases between the two ends. The germline gives CDR1 SGHTA, CDR2 FQGNSA. The CDR3: CASSLAYGSYNEQFF. In nucleotides, the CDR3 is TGTGCCAGCAGCTTAGCGTACGGATCCTACAATGAGCAGTTCTTC.

CDR3 DNA sequence: TGTGCCAGCAATTCCGGGGGTGGCAATCAGCCCCAGCATTTT. As protein: CASNSGGGNQPQHF. The chain is built from TRBV5-6 and TRBJ1-5; TRBD1 might be the D (5 bases). Germline V gives CDR1 SGHDT, CDR2 YYEEEE. The CDR3 sequence is 14 residues long. V was clipped by 6 bases and J by 2 bases, with 12 bases between them.